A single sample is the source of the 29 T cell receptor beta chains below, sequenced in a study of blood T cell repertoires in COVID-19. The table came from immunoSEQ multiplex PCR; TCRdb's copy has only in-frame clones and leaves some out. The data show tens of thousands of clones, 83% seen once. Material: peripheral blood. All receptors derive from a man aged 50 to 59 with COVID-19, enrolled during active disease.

The CDR3 DNA reads TGTGCCACGAGGGGGACAGGGAGCTCACCCCTCCACTTT. Translation: CATRGTGSSPLHF. The chain combines TRBV6-5 with TRBJ1-6, with TRBD1 matching over 9 bases. This CDR3 is built from 13 residues. The germline gives CDR1 MNHEY, CDR2 SVGAGI. With V trimmed by 10 bases and J by 10 bases, 8 bases remained unmatched.

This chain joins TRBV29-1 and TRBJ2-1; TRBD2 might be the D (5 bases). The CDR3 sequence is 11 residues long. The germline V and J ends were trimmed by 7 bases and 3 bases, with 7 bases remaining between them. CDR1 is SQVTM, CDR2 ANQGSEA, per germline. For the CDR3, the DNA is TGCAGCGGAGGACTCTACAATGAGCAGTTCTTC. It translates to CSGGLYNEQFF.

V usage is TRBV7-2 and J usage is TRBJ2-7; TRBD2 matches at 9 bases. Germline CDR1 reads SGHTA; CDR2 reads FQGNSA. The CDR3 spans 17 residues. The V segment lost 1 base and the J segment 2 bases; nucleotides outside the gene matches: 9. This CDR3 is CASSLDPNSGRAYEQYF. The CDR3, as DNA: TGTGCCAGCAGCTTAGATCCCAATAGCGGGAGAGCCTACGAGCAGTACTTC.

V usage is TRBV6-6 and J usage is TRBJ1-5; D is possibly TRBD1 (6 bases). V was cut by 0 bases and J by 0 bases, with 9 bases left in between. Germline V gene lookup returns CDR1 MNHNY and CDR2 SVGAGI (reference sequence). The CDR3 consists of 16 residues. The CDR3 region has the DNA TGTGCCAGCAGTTACTCGGGACACCCTAGCAATCAGCCCCAGCATTTT. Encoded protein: CASSYSGHPSNQPQHF.

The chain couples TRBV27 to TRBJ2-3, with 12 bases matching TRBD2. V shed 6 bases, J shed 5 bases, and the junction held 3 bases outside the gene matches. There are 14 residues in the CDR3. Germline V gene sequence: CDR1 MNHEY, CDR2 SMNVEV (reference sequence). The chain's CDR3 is CASRTSGRRDTQYF. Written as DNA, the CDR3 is TGTGCCAGCAGGACTAGCGGGAGAAGAGATACGCAGTATTTT.

Written as DNA, the CDR3 is TGTGCCAGCAGCTTTTCGACACCCTCTGGAAACACCATATATTTT. This sequence encodes CASSFSTPSGNTIYF. V is TRBV7-9 and J is TRBJ1-3; D gene ambiguous. Germline assignment: CDR1 SEHNR and CDR2 FQNEAQ (reference sequence). The CDR3 contains 15 residues. V was cut by 3 bases and J by 0 bases, with 9 bases left in between.

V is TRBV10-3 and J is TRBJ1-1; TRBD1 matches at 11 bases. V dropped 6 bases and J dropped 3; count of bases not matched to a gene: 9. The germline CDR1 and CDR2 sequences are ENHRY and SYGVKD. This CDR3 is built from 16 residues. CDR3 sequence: CAIRRIGQGAHTEAFF. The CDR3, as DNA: TGTGCCATCAGACGAATAGGACAGGGGGCCCACACTGAAGCTTTCTTT.

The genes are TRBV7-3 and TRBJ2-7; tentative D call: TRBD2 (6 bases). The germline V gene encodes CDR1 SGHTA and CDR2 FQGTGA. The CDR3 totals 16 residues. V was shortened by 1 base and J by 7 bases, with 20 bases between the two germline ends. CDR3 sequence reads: CASSLRLWRVAREQYF. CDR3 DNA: TGTGCCAGCAGCTTAAGACTGTGGAGGGTAGCTAGGGAGCAGTACTTC. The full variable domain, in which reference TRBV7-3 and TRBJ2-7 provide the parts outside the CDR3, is GAGVSQTPSNKVTEKGKYVELRCDPISGHTALYWYRQSLGQGPEFLIYFQGTGAADDSGLPNDRFFAVRPEGSVSTLKIQRTERGDSAVYLCASSLRLWRVAREQYFGPGTRLTVT.

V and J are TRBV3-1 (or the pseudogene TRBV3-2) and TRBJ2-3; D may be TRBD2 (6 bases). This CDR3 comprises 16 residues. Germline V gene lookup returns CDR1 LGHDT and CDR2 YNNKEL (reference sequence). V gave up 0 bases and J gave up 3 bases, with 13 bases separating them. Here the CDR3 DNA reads TGTGCCAGCAGCCAAGAGGGGGAGGCGGTAACAGATACGCAGTATTTT. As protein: CASSQEGEAVTDTQYF.

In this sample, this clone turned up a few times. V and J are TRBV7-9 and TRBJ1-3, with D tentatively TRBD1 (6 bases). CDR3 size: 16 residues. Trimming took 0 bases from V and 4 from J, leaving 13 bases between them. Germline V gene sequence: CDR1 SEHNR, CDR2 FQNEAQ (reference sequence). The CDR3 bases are TGTGCCAGCAGCTTAGCCGGGGGGGCGCGAGGAAACACCATATATTTT. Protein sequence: CASSLAGGARGNTIYF.

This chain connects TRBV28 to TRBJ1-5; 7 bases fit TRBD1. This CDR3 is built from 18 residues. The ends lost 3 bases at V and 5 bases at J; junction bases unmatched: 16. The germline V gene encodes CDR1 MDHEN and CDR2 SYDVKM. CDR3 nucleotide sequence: TGTGCCAGCAGTTTGCGACCTCTAGGACAGGAGCTAGATCAGCCCCAGCATTTT. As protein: CASSLRPLGQELDQPQHF.

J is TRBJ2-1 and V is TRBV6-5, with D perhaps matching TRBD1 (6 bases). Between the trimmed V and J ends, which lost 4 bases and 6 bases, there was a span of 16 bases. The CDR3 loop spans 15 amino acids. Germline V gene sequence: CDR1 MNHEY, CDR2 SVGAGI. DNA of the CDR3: TGTGCCAGCAGTTCCGTGGCGGACAGATTCAATGAGCAGTTCTTC. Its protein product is CASSSVADRFNEQFF.

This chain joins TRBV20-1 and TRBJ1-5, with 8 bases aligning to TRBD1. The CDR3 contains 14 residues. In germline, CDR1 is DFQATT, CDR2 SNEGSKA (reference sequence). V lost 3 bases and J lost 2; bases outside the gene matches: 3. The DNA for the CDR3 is TGCAGTGCTAGTCAGGGGGCAGGCAATCAGCCCCAGCATTTT. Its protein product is CSASQGAGNQPQHF.

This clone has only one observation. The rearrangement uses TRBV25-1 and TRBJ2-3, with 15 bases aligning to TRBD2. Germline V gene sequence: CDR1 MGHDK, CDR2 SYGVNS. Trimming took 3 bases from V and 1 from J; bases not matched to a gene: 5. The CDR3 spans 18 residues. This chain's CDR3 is CASSDGLAGGHRTDTQYF. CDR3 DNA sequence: TGTGCCAGCAGTGACGGACTAGCGGGAGGGCATCGCACAGATACGCAGTATTTT.

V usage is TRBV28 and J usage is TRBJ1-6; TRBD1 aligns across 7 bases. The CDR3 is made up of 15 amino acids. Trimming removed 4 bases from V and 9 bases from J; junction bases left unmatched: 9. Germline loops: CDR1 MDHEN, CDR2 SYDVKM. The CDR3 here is CASSSLQGNGSPLHF. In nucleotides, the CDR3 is TGTGCCAGCAGTTCATTACAGGGGAACGGTTCACCCCTCCACTTT.

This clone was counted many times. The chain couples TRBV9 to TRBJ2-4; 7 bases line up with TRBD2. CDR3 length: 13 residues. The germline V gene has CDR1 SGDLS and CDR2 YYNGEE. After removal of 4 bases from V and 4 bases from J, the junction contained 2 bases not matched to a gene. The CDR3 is CASSPGGKNIQYF. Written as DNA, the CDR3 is TGTGCCAGCAGCCCCGGGGGGAAAAACATTCAGTACTTC.

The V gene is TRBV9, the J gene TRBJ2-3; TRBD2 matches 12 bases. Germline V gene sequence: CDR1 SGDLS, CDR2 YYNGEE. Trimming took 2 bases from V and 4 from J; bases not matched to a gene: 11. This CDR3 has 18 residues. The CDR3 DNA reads TGTGCCAGCAGCGTGGGCCTAGCGGGAGGGCAAATGGCAGATACGCAGTATTTT. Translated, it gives CASSVGLAGGQMADTQYF.

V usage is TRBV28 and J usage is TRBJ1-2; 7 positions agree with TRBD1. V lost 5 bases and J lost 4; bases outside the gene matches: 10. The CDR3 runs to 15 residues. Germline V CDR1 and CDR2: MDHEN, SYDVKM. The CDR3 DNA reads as TGTGCCAGCAGTCATCCGGACAGGATGGGCTATGGCTACACCTTC. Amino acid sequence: CASSHPDRMGYGYTF.

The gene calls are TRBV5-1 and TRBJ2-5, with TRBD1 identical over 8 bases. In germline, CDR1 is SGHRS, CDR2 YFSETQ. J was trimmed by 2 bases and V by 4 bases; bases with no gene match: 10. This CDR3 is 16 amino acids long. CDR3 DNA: TGCGCCAGCAGCAACGCCTGGACAGGGCTACAAGAGACCCAGTACTTC. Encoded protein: CASSNAWTGLQETQYF.

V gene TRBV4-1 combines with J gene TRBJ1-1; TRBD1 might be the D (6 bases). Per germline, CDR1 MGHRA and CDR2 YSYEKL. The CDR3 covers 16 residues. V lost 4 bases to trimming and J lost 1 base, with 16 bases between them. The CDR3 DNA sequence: TGCGCCAGCAGCCCCCTTCAGGGGCGAGAGAACACTGAAGCTTTCTTT. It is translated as CASSPLQGRENTEAFF.

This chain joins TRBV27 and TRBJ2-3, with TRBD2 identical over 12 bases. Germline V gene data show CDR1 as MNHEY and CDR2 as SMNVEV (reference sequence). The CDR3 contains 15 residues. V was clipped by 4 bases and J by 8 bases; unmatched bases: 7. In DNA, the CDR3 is TGTGCCAGCAGTTCTAGCGGGAGGGCTGGGGTTACGCAGTATTTT. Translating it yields CASSSSGRAGVTQYF.

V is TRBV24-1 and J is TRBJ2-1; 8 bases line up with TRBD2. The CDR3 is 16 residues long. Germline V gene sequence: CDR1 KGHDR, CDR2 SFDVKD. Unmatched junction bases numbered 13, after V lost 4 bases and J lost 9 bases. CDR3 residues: CATSEAGTRSGGEQFF. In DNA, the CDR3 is TGTGCCACCAGTGAAGCCGGGACTAGGAGTGGTGGTGAGCAGTTCTTC.

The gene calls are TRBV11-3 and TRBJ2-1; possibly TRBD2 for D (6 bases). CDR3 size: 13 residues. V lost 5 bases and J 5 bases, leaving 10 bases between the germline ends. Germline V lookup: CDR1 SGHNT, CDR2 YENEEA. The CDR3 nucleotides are TGTGCCAGCAGCGTCGGCGGGAACAATGAGCAGTTCTTC. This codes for CASSVGGNNEQFF.

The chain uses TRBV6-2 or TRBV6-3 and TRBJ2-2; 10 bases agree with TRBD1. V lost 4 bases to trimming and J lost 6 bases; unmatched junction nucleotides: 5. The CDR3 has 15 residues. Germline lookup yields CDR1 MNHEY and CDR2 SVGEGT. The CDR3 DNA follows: TGTGCCAGCAGTTCCGGGACAGGGGATTCCGGGGAGCTGTTTTTT. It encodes CASSSGTGDSGELFF.

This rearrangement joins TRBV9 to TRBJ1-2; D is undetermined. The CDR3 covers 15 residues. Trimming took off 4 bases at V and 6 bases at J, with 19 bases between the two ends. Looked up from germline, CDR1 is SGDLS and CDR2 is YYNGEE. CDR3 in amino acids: CASSPRGSGGDGYTF. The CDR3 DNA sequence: TGTGCCAGCAGCCCCCGTGGGTCCGGAGGTGATGGCTACACCTTC.

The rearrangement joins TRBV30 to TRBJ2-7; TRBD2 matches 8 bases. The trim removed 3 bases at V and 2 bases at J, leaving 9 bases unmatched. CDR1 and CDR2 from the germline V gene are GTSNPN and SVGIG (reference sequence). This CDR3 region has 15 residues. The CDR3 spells CAWSEPGLVAYEQYF. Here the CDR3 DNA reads TGTGCCTGGAGCGAACCGGGACTAGTGGCCTACGAGCAGTACTTC.

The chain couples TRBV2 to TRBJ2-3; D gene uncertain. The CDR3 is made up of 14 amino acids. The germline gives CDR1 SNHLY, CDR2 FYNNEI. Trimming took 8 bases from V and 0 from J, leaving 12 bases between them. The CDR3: CASVREPSTDTQYF. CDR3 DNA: TGTGCCAGCGTGCGAGAACCTAGCACAGATACGCAGTATTTT.

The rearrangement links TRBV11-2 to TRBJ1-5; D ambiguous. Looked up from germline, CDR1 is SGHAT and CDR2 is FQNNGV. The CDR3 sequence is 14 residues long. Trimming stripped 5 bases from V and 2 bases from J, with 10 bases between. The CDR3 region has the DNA TGTGCCAGCAGCCTCTTAAATGGCAATCAGCCCCAGCATTTT. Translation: CASSLLNGNQPQHF.

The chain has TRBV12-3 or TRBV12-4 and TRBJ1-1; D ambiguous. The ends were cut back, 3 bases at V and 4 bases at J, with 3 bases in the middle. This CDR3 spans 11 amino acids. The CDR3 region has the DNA TGTGCCAGCAGTTTGGCCACTGAAGCTTTCTTT. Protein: CASSLATEAFF.